These T cell receptor beta chains were read from a single sample in a study of T cells in Graves' hyperthyroidism and ophthalmopathy. TCRdb reanalysed the multiplex PCR reads using MiXCR and keeps one entry per CDR3 protein. The table includes 500,000 to 550,000 distinct CDR3 sequences, just under 20% detected once. Sequencing input: blood. The receptors derive from a middle-aged man with Graves' ophthalmopathy. Both conserved end residues are part of each CDR3. Fields, in order: D gene, clone size, J gene, V gene, CDR3 protein, CDR3 DNA. D genes are given only for firm matches. Some rows mark clone size as missing; the rest say once, few, many or name a class of expanded clone.

d_gene: -
abundance: few
j_gene: TRBJ1-6
v_gene: TRBV30
CDR3aa: CALKTNNSPLHF
CDR3nt: TGTGCCCTCAAGACAAATAATTCACCCCTCCACTTT

d_gene: -
abundance: few
j_gene: TRBJ2-7
v_gene: TRBV27
CDR3aa: CASRSLDWYEQYF
CDR3nt: TGTGCCAGCAGGAGTCTCGACTGGTACGAGCAGTACTTC

d_gene: -
abundance: -
j_gene: TRBJ2-7
v_gene: TRBV19
CDR3aa: CASGEGTPPYEQYF
CDR3nt: TGTGCCAGCGGAGAGGGGACACCTCCCTACGAGCAGTACTTC

d_gene: -
abundance: -
j_gene: TRBJ2-3
v_gene: TRBV6-4
CDR3aa: CASSVTGLTDTQYF
CDR3nt: TGTGCCAGCAGTGTGACTGGACTCACAGATACGCAGTATTTT

d_gene: -
abundance: -
j_gene: TRBJ1-5
v_gene: TRBV3-1
CDR3aa: CASSSDSGGQPQHF
CDR3nt: TGTGCCAGCAGTTCTGACTCGGGGGGGCAGCCCCAGCATTTT

d_gene: -
abundance: -
j_gene: TRBJ1-5
v_gene: TRBV20-1
CDR3aa: CSVGSGNQPQHF
CDR3nt: TGCAGTGTGGGCTCGGGCAATCAGCCCCAGCATTTT

d_gene: TRBD1
abundance: few
j_gene: TRBJ1-2
v_gene: TRBV3-1
CDR3aa: CASSLWDRGNYGYTF
CDR3nt: TGTGCCAGCAGCCTCTGGGACAGGGGTAACTATGGCTACACCTTC

d_gene: -
abundance: many
j_gene: TRBJ1-1
v_gene: TRBV5-1
CDR3aa: CASSLGGGDMNTEAFF
CDR3nt: TGCGCCAGCAGCTTGGGCGGGGGGGATATGAACACTGAAGCTTTCTTT

d_gene: TRBD1
abundance: few
j_gene: TRBJ1-3
v_gene: TRBV30
CDR3aa: CAWSWTGGSGNTIYF
CDR3nt: TGTGCCTGGAGTTGGACAGGGGGCTCTGGAAACACCATATATTTT

d_gene: -
abundance: -
j_gene: TRBJ1-3
v_gene: TRBV30
CDR3aa: CAWTTSGNTIYF
CDR3nt: TGTGCCTGGACCACGTCCGGAAACACCATATATTTT

d_gene: -
abundance: -
j_gene: TRBJ1-1
v_gene: TRBV7-2
CDR3aa: CASANLEGVLEAFF
CDR3nt: TGTGCCAGCGCGAATCTGGAGGGGGTACTTGAAGCTTTCTTT

d_gene: -
abundance: -
j_gene: TRBJ2-3
v_gene: TRBV5-1
CDR3aa: CASSLASGWGTDTQYF
CDR3nt: TGTGCCAGCAGCTTGGCCTCAGGCTGGGGCACAGATACGCAGTATTTT

d_gene: TRBD1
abundance: -
j_gene: TRBJ1-1
v_gene: TRBV27
CDR3aa: CASRDRGLGTEAFF
CDR3nt: TGTGCCAGCAGGGACAGGGGGTTGGGCACTGAAGCTTTCTTT

d_gene: TRBD2
abundance: many
j_gene: TRBJ2-7
v_gene: TRBV20-1
CDR3aa: CSARRGLAHEQYF
CDR3nt: TGCAGTGCTAGGAGGGGACTAGCCCACGAGCAGTACTTC

d_gene: TRBD2
abundance: many
j_gene: TRBJ2-1
v_gene: TRBV7-9
CDR3aa: CASSLTSGSLYEQFF
CDR3nt: TGTGCCAGCAGCTTAACTAGCGGGAGCCTATATGAGCAGTTCTTC

d_gene: TRBD2
abundance: -
j_gene: TRBJ2-7
v_gene: TRBV28
CDR3aa: CASQSGGGKQYF
CDR3nt: TGTGCCTCACAGTCGGGCGGGGGTAAGCAGTACTTC

d_gene: -
abundance: many
j_gene: TRBJ2-1
v_gene: TRBV5-1
CDR3aa: CASNNPSSYNEQFF
CDR3nt: TGCGCCAGCAACAATCCGAGCTCCTACAATGAGCAGTTCTTC

d_gene: TRBD2
abundance: few
j_gene: TRBJ2-2
v_gene: TRBV28
CDR3aa: CASSLELAGGGGELFF
CDR3nt: TGTGCCAGCAGTTTAGAACTAGCGGGAGGAGGTGGGGAGCTGTTTTTT

d_gene: -
abundance: -
j_gene: TRBJ1-2
v_gene: TRBV28
CDR3aa: CATTDRNYGYTF
CDR3nt: TGTGCCACCACAGACAGGAACTATGGCTACACCTTC

d_gene: TRBD1
abundance: -
j_gene: TRBJ1-5
v_gene: TRBV4-1
CDR3aa: CASSHPIGTGGVGQPQHF
CDR3nt: TGCGCCAGCAGCCACCCCATTGGGACAGGCGGTGTTGGGCAGCCCCAGCATTTT

d_gene: -
abundance: few
j_gene: TRBJ2-1
v_gene: TRBV14
CDR3aa: CASSQAGWQFF
CDR3nt: TGTGCCAGCAGCCAAGCAGGGTGGCAGTTCTTC

d_gene: -
abundance: few
j_gene: TRBJ2-3
v_gene: TRBV5-1
CDR3aa: CASSLLGLGDTQYF
CDR3nt: TGCGCCAGCAGCTTGTTGGGGTTGGGAGATACGCAGTATTTT

d_gene: -
abundance: few
j_gene: TRBJ2-5
v_gene: TRBV30
CDR3aa: CASEGGGQETQYF
CDR3nt: TGTGCCTCGGAGGGGGGGGGCCAAGAGACCCAGTACTTC

d_gene: TRBD2
abundance: -
j_gene: TRBJ2-1
v_gene: TRBV6-1
CDR3aa: CASSGWTSGSYNEQFF
CDR3nt: TGTGCCAGCAGCGGCTGGACTAGCGGGTCCTACAATGAGCAGTTCTTC

d_gene: TRBD1
abundance: -
j_gene: TRBJ2-3
v_gene: TRBV10-3
CDR3aa: CAISEVGQGTGRDTQYF
CDR3nt: TGTGCCATCAGTGAAGTGGGACAGGGAACGGGCCGAGATACGCAGTATTTT

d_gene: TRBD2
abundance: many
j_gene: TRBJ2-2
v_gene: TRBV4-1
CDR3aa: CASSPNSGKNTGELFF
CDR3nt: TGCGCCAGCAGCCCGAATAGCGGGAAGAACACCGGGGAGCTGTTTTTT

d_gene: -
abundance: many
j_gene: TRBJ2-3
v_gene: TRBV2
CDR3aa: CASSVGVRTGGLTDTQYF
CDR3nt: TGTGCCAGCAGTGTAGGGGTCAGGACTGGGGGCCTCACAGATACGCAGTATTTT

d_gene: TRBD1
abundance: many
j_gene: TRBJ2-7
v_gene: TRBV20-1
CDR3aa: CSARVPGGINEQYF
CDR3nt: TGCAGTGCTAGAGTACCAGGGGGCATAAACGAGCAGTACTTC

d_gene: -
abundance: -
j_gene: TRBJ2-1
v_gene: TRBV20-1
CDR3aa: CSADTGRAPYNEQFF
CDR3nt: TGCAGTGCGGACACCGGCCGGGCCCCGTACAATGAGCAGTTCTTC

d_gene: TRBD1
abundance: many
j_gene: TRBJ1-2
v_gene: TRBV20-1
CDR3aa: CSARLTGLNAYGYTF
CDR3nt: TGCAGTGCTAGATTGACAGGGCTTAACGCCTATGGCTACACCTTC

d_gene: -
abundance: -
j_gene: TRBJ1-1
v_gene: TRBV2
CDR3aa: CASSGSPAGGTEAFF
CDR3nt: TGTGCCAGCAGTGGATCCCCCGCGGGGGGCACTGAAGCTTTCTTT

d_gene: -
abundance: few
j_gene: TRBJ2-7
v_gene: TRBV5-6
CDR3aa: CASSLAGAIYEQYF
CDR3nt: TGTGCCAGCAGCTTGGCAGGGGCCATCTACGAGCAGTACTTC

d_gene: -
abundance: -
j_gene: TRBJ1-6
v_gene: TRBV30
CDR3aa: CAWIDRLGGPLHF
CDR3nt: TGTGCCTGGATAGATCGGCTAGGGGGGCCCCTCCACTTT

d_gene: -
abundance: -
j_gene: TRBJ1-2
v_gene: TRBV2
CDR3aa: CASRQRPGGYTF
CDR3nt: TGTGCCAGCCGACAGCGCCCGGGGGGCTACACCTTC

d_gene: -
abundance: few
j_gene: TRBJ2-7
v_gene: TRBV19
CDR3aa: CASSLQGMEGMKQYF
CDR3nt: TGTGCCAGTAGTCTGCAAGGGATGGAGGGTATGAAGCAGTACTTC

d_gene: -
abundance: many
j_gene: TRBJ2-3
v_gene: TRBV5-1
CDR3aa: CASSSVKGGGMDTQYF
CDR3nt: TGCGCCAGCAGCTCAGTCAAGGGAGGGGGCATGGATACGCAGTATTTT

d_gene: -
abundance: -
j_gene: TRBJ2-1
v_gene: TRBV5-6
CDR3aa: CASSPTGYDEQFF
CDR3nt: TGTGCCAGCAGCCCAACAGGGTACGATGAGCAGTTCTTC